Presented here are 12 T cell receptor beta chains from one specimen sequenced in a study of PD-1 blockade in classical Hodgkin lymphoma. Every patient relapsed after autologous stem cell transplantation, and brentuximab vedotin exposure varied. Sequencing was performed with immunoSEQ multiplex PCR; in TCRdb, only in-frame clones are kept and a portion is missing. The sample shows tens of thousands of clones, roughly four fifths of them seen only once. Sequences were derived from peripheral blood mononuclear cells (PBMCs), sampled before the second cycle of nivolumab. The origin of the receptors is a human donor with classical Hodgkin lymphoma.

This chain connects TRBV6-1 to TRBJ1-3; maybe TRBD1 (5 bases). The ends were cut back, 4 bases at V and 4 bases at J, with 20 bases in the middle. The CDR3 runs 17 residues. Per germline, CDR1 MNHNS and CDR2 SASEGT. The CDR3, as DNA: TGTGCCAGCAGTGCGGATGGGGGGTGGGTGAACGGAAACACCATATATTTT. It specifies CASSADGGWVNGNTIYF.

This chain uses TRBV5-4 with TRBJ1-1, with D hard to call. The CDR3 runs to 12 residues. Per the germline V gene, CDR1 is SGHNT and CDR2 is YYREEE (reference sequence). Trimming removed 3 bases from V and 8 bases from J, with 11 bases in between. CDR3 sequence (DNA): TGTGCCAGCAGCTCAACTCTTGGGGAAGCTTTCTTT. As protein: CASSSTLGEAFF.

This chain uses TRBV27 with TRBJ1-4; 7 bases are shared with TRBD1. Germline lookup yields CDR1 MNHEY and CDR2 SMNVEV (reference sequence). The ends lost 4 bases at V and 5 bases at J; junction bases unmatched: 7. The CDR3 contains 15 residues. CDR3 amino acids: CASSWGQTLNEKLFF. DNA for the CDR3: TGTGCCAGCAGTTGGGGACAGACGTTAAATGAAAAACTGTTTTTT.

The rearrangement links TRBV27 to TRBJ2-2; no definite D call. The germline V and J ends were trimmed by 3 bases and 2 bases, with 10 bases remaining between them. Germline V gene data show CDR1 as MNHEY and CDR2 as SMNVEV (reference sequence). The CDR3 extends over 15 amino acids. For the CDR3, the DNA is TGTGCCAGCAGTTTTGGGCAGCCAAACACCGGGGAGCTGTTTTTT. It translates to CASSFGQPNTGELFF.

This chain links TRBV29-1 with TRBJ2-3; 9 positions agree with TRBD1. V lost 8 bases, J lost 6 bases, and 6 bases stayed unmatched. Germline V gene lookup returns CDR1 SQVTM and CDR2 ANQGSEA. This CDR3 is built from 12 residues. This CDR3 is CSTGGAYDTQYF. The DNA for the CDR3 is TGCAGCACAGGGGGCGCGTACGATACGCAGTATTTT.

V usage is TRBV6-1 and J usage is TRBJ1-2, with 7 bases fitting TRBD1. The CDR3 extends over 17 amino acids. J was trimmed by 4 bases and V by 4 bases; bases with no gene match: 15. From germline, CDR1 is MNHNS and CDR2 SASEGT. The CDR3 here is CASSVRQGGLGSYGYTF. CDR3 DNA sequence: TGTGCCAGCAGTGTACGACAGGGCGGTTTGGGGAGCTATGGCTACACCTTC.

V gene TRBV11-2 combines with J gene TRBJ1-5, with no clear D. Trimming took 5 bases from V and 3 from J, leaving 14 bases between them. There are 15 residues in the CDR3. Germline lookup yields CDR1 SGHAT and CDR2 FQNNGV. DNA for the CDR3: TGTGCCAGCAGCCCCACCGGGTCCTCCAATCAGCCCCAGCATTTT. Translating gives CASSPTGSSNQPQHF.

This sequence joins TRBV28 and TRBJ1-3; D not certain. Germline CDR1 MDHEN, CDR2 SYDVKM. The CDR3 totals 14 residues. With 6 bases removed from V and 9 bases from J, the gap between germline ends came to 18 bases. CDR3 residues: CASSPEARDGTIYF. The CDR3 DNA reads TGTGCCAGCAGCCCGGAGGCCCGAGATGGCACCATATATTTT.

The chain uses TRBV30 and TRBJ2-2; 9 nucleotides match TRBD2. The junction had 0 bases not matched to a gene; V was cut back by 3 bases and J by 1 base. CDR1 GTSNPN and CDR2 SVGIG come from the germline V gene (reference sequence). The CDR3 sequence is 14 residues long. The CDR3 nucleotides read TGTGCCTGGAGGCGGGGGGGGAACACCGGGGAGCTGTTTTTT. The encoded protein is CAWRRGGNTGELFF. Filled out from reference TRBV30 and TRBJ2-2, the complete variable domain reads SQTIHQWPATLVQPVGSPLSLECTVEGTSNPNLYWYRQAAGRGLQLLFYSVGIGQISSEVPQNLSASRPQDRQFILSSKKLLLSDSGFYLCAWRRGGNTGELFFGEGSRLTVL.

This clone qualifies as medium-sized. V gene TRBV5-4 combines with J gene TRBJ2-7; D not resolved. Germline lookup yields CDR1 SGHNT and CDR2 YYREEE (reference sequence). The V end lost 4 bases, the J end lost 0 bases, and 14 bases lay between the germline ends. The CDR3 covers 15 residues. The CDR3 spells CASSRVGTSSYEQYF. The CDR3 DNA is TGTGCCAGCAGCCGGGTCGGTACCAGCTCCTACGAGCAGTACTTC.

The V gene is TRBV5-1, the J gene TRBJ2-7; weak D call: TRBD1 (5 bases). Looked up from germline, CDR1 is SGHRS and CDR2 is YFSETQ. V lost 2 bases and J 0 bases, leaving 9 bases between the germline ends. CDR3 size: 14 residues. The CDR3 sequence: CASSFTGRSYEQYF. The DNA of the CDR3 is TGCGCCAGCAGCTTTACAGGCCGCTCCTACGAGCAGTACTTC.

J is TRBJ1-1 and V is TRBV6-6, with 8 bases aligning to TRBD1. The trim removed 4 bases at V and 0 bases at J, leaving 7 bases unmatched. Per germline, CDR1 MNHNY and CDR2 SVGAGI (reference sequence). The CDR3 is 16 amino acids. The CDR3 nucleotides are TGTGCCAGCAGTTCCGGACAGGGATATATGAACACTGAAGCTTTCTTT. Amino acids: CASSSGQGYMNTEAFF.